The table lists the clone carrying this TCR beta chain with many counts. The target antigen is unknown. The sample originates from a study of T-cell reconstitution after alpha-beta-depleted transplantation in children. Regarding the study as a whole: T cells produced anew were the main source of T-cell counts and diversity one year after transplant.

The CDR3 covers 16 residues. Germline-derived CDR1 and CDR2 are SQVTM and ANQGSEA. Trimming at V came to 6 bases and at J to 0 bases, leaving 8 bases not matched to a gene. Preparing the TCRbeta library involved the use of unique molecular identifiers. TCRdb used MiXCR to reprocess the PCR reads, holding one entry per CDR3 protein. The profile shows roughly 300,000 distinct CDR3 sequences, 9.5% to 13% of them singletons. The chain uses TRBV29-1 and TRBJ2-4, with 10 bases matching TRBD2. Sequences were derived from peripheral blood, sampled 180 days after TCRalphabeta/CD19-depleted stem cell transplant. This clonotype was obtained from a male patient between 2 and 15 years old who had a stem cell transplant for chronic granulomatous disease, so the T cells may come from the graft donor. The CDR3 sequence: CSVGLAGALAKNIQYF. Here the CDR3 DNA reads TGCAGCGTCGGGCTAGCGGGAGCTCTAGCCAAAAACATTCAGTACTTC.